These 11 T cell receptor beta chains were all obtained from the same sample, sequenced in a study of control samples from healthy donors and cancer patients. Sequencing was performed with immunoSEQ multiplex PCR; in TCRdb, only in-frame clones are kept and a portion is missing. The sample lists 95,000 to 100,000 clones; 85% to 90% were seen once. The sequencing input was blood. These receptors were obtained from a man aged 30-40 years in good health.

The rearrangement joins TRBV4-2 to TRBJ1-4, with D possibly TRBD1 on 5 matching bases. Germline CDR1 and CDR2: LGHNA and YNFKEQ. The germline V and J ends were trimmed by 1 base and 6 bases, with 15 bases remaining between them. The CDR3 is 16 residues long. CDR3 protein: CASSQALGVGDEKLFF. CDR3 DNA sequence: TGTGCCAGCAGCCAAGCGCTAGGGGTAGGGGATGAAAAACTGTTTTTT.

This chain joins TRBV6-4 and TRBJ2-7; a weak D match, TRBD1 (5 bases). V was clipped by 0 bases and J by 5 bases, with 11 bases between them. In germline, CDR1 is MRHNA, CDR2 SNTAGT. The CDR3 has 14 amino acids. Written as DNA, the CDR3 is TGTGCCAGCAGTGACTCACAGGTCCGACACGAGCAGTACGTC. Its protein is CASSDSQVRHEQYV.

V usage is TRBV6-2 or TRBV6-3 and J usage is TRBJ2-4, with D tentatively TRBD1 or TRBD2 (6 bases each). Trimming removed 4 bases at V and 0 bases at J, with 10 bases between. The CDR3 covers 15 residues. The germline V gene has CDR1 MNHEY and CDR2 SVGEGT. The CDR3 DNA follows: TGTGCCAGCAGTTCGAGGGGGGCAGCCAAAAACATTCAGTACTTC. Protein sequence: CASSSRGAAKNIQYF.

This clone was recorded only once. V is TRBV2 and J is TRBJ1-2, with D perhaps matching TRBD1 (5 bases). The germline CDR1 and CDR2 sequences are SNHLY and FYNNEI. This CDR3 contains 15 residues. V gave up 3 bases and J gave up 3 bases, with 14 bases separating them. The CDR3 bases are TGTGCCAGCAGTGATGGACATCTTGGGGACTATGGCTACACCTTC. Encoded protein: CASSDGHLGDYGYTF.

The chain combines TRBV25-1 with TRBJ1-5; D might be TRBD1 (6 bases). Germline values: CDR1 MGHDK, CDR2 SYGVNS. V dropped 4 bases and J dropped 0 bases, with 10 bases sitting between them. The CDR3 runs 15 residues. The CDR3, as DNA: TGTGCCAGCAGTGCAGGGGAGTATAGCAATCAGCCCCAGCATTTT. It codes for CASSAGEYSNQPQHF. The full variable domain, its missing parts supplied by reference TRBV25-1 and TRBJ1-5, is EADIYQTPRYLVIGTGKKITLECSQTMGHDKMYWYQQDPGMELHLIHYSYGVNSTEKGDLSSESTVSRIRTEHFPLTLESARPSHTSQYLCASSAGEYSNQPQHFGDGTRLSIL.

This clone was observed a handful of times. This sequence joins TRBV3-1 (or the pseudogene TRBV3-2) and TRBJ1-5, with a weak D call TRBD1 (5 bases). Germline V gene data show CDR1 as LGHDT and CDR2 as YNNKEL (reference sequence). The CDR3 contains 16 residues. V lost 0 bases and J 0 bases, leaving 9 bases between the germline ends. The DNA of the CDR3 is TGTGCCAGCAGCCAAGATTCCGGACATAGCAATCAGCCCCAGCATTTT. This sequence encodes CASSQDSGHSNQPQHF.

This chain links TRBV9 with TRBJ1-2; TRBD1 is a possible D gene (6 bases). The CDR3 runs to 14 residues. Trimming removed 1 base from V and 6 bases from J, with 13 bases in between. Germline assignment: CDR1 SGDLS and CDR2 YYNGEE. The CDR3 is CASSVRGGQDGYTF. DNA for the CDR3: TGTGCCAGCAGCGTACGGGGGGGCCAGGATGGCTACACCTTC.

The V call is TRBV19, the J call TRBJ2-2; TRBD2 matches 10 bases. V lost 6 bases and J lost 6; bases outside the gene matches: 16. This CDR3 is built from 18 residues. The germline V gene has CDR1 LNHDA and CDR2 SQIVND (reference sequence). CDR3 sequence: CASRTPRLAGKKAGELFF. CDR3 DNA sequence: TGTGCCAGTAGGACACCCCGACTAGCGGGTAAAAAGGCCGGGGAGCTGTTTTTT. The variable domain in full, with the rest retrieved from reference TRBV19 and TRBJ2-2, is DGGITQSPKYLFRKEGQNVTLSCEQNLNHDAMYWYRQDPGQGLRLIYYSQIVNDFQKGDIAEGYSVSREKKESFPLTVTSAQKNPTAFYLCASRTPRLAGKKAGELFFGEGSRLTVL.

The chain is built from TRBV27 and TRBJ2-7; weak D call: TRBD2 (6 bases). V was cut by 5 bases and J by 2 bases, with 16 bases left in between. From germline, CDR1 is MNHEY and CDR2 SMNVEV (reference sequence). The CDR3 is 15 amino acids. CDR3 DNA: TGTGCCAGCAGTCGTACCGGGACTGGGACCTACGAGCAGTACTTC. Amino acids: CASSRTGTGTYEQYF.

There are a few counts of this clone. This chain joins TRBV7-8 and TRBJ2-7; D gene ambiguous. Between the trimmed V and J ends, which lost 3 bases and 0 bases, there was a span of 9 bases. The CDR3 is 14 amino acids. Germline V gene lookup returns CDR1 SGHVS and CDR2 FQNEAQ. The CDR3 region is CASSFRRNSYEQYF. In nucleotides, the CDR3 is TGTGCCAGCAGCTTCAGACGAAACTCCTACGAGCAGTACTTC.

This chain joins TRBV4-3 and TRBJ1-6; maybe TRBD1 (5 bases). Trimming took off 0 bases at V and 10 bases at J, with 22 bases between the two ends. The CDR3 has 18 residues. Per germline, CDR1 LGHNA and CDR2 YSLEER. DNA for the CDR3: TGCGCCAGCAGCCAAGAGGTGAGGCGGCCGGGGCAGAACTCACCCCTCCACTTT. The encoded protein is CASSQEVRRPGQNSPLHF.